The rows below give T cell receptor beta chains drawn from one sample of a study of blood T cell repertoires in COVID-19. The assay was immunoSEQ multiplex PCR, and TCRdb's table has in-frame clones only and misses some. The sample carries over 200,000 clones, nearly 90% recorded once. Specimen: peripheral blood. All receptors come from a woman younger than 30 who had recovered from COVID-19. The CDR3 runs from the conserved cysteine through the conserved F or W. The order of the fields is J gene, D gene, CDR3 length, V gene, clone size, CDR3 DNA, CDR3 protein. A D gene is named only where the DNA matches it firmly. Clone size appears in some rows only: once, few, many, or a class for an expanded clone.

J gene: TRBJ1-4
D gene: NA
CDR3 length: 16
V gene: TRBV6-2/TRBV6-3
clone size: NA
CDR3 DNA: TGTGCCAGCAGTTCCCGCGGGAGTCCAACTAATGAAAAACTGTTTTTT
CDR3 protein: CASSSRGSPTNEKLFF

J gene: TRBJ2-1
D gene: TRBD2
CDR3 length: 18
V gene: TRBV14
clone size: NA
CDR3 DNA: TGTGCCAGCAGCCAAGACGGACAGCGGGAGGGCCACTACAATGAGCAGTTCTTC
CDR3 protein: CASSQDGQREGHYNEQFF

J gene: TRBJ2-7
D gene: NA
CDR3 length: 15
V gene: TRBV4-3
clone size: NA
CDR3 DNA: TGCGCCAGCAGCCAAGAGGCAGGGAGGTCCTACGAGCAGTACTTC
CDR3 protein: CASSQEAGRSYEQYF

J gene: TRBJ2-1
D gene: TRBD2
CDR3 length: 19
V gene: TRBV9
clone size: NA
CDR3 DNA: TGTGCCAGCAGCGTAAGGGACAGGAGAAGGACTAGCGGGAGCAGTGAGCAGTTCTTC
CDR3 protein: CASSVRDRRRTSGSSEQFF

J gene: TRBJ1-6
D gene: TRBD1
CDR3 length: 15
V gene: TRBV7-9
clone size: NA
CDR3 DNA: TGTGCCAGCAGCTTAGCTAGGACAGGGGGTTCACCCCTCCACTTT
CDR3 protein: CASSLARTGGSPLHF

J gene: TRBJ2-1
D gene: TRBD2
CDR3 length: 16
V gene: TRBV7-3
clone size: NA
CDR3 DNA: TGTGCCAGCAGACCCGACCCTAGCGGCTCCTACAATGAGCAGTTCTTC
CDR3 protein: CASRPDPSGSYNEQFF

J gene: TRBJ1-4
D gene: NA
CDR3 length: 14
V gene: TRBV4-3
clone size: NA
CDR3 DNA: TGCGCCAGCAGCCAAGGGGGGCTTAATGAAAAACTGTTTTTT
CDR3 protein: CASSQGGLNEKLFF

J gene: TRBJ1-2
D gene: TRBD1
CDR3 length: 12
V gene: TRBV6-5
clone size: few
CDR3 DNA: TGTGCCAGCAGTTACGACAGGGCTGGCTACACCTTC
CDR3 protein: CASSYDRAGYTF

J gene: TRBJ1-1
D gene: NA
CDR3 length: 15
V gene: TRBV7-3
clone size: NA
CDR3 DNA: TGTGCCAGCAGCTTAAACCCAGGGGATAACACTGAAGCTTTCTTT
CDR3 protein: CASSLNPGDNTEAFF

J gene: TRBJ2-7
D gene: NA
CDR3 length: 14
V gene: TRBV25-1
clone size: NA
CDR3 DNA: TGTGCCAGCAGTGAAGATAGGGGCTCCTACGAGCAGTACTTC
CDR3 protein: CASSEDRGSYEQYF

J gene: TRBJ2-1
D gene: NA
CDR3 length: 15
V gene: TRBV20-1
clone size: NA
CDR3 DNA: TGCAGTGCTAGTACTAGCCCTAGCTCCTACAATGAGCAGTTCTTC
CDR3 protein: CSASTSPSSYNEQFF

J gene: TRBJ2-2
D gene: TRBD1
CDR3 length: 13
V gene: TRBV9
clone size: NA
CDR3 DNA: TGTGCCAGCAGCCGGACAGGGACCGGGGAGCTGTTTTTT
CDR3 protein: CASSRTGTGELFF

J gene: TRBJ1-2
D gene: NA
CDR3 length: 15
V gene: TRBV10-3
clone size: NA
CDR3 DNA: TGTGCCATCAGTGTGAGTGGAGGTGACAGGAGTGGCTACACCTTC
CDR3 protein: CAISVSGGDRSGYTF

J gene: TRBJ1-5
D gene: TRBD1
CDR3 length: 16
V gene: TRBV4-1
clone size: NA
CDR3 DNA: TGCGCCAGCAGCCAAGGCCCAGGGGGTGGCAATCAGCCCCAGCATTTT
CDR3 protein: CASSQGPGGGNQPQHF

J gene: TRBJ2-7
D gene: TRBD2
CDR3 length: 18
V gene: TRBV6-2/TRBV6-3
clone size: NA
CDR3 DNA: TGTGCCAGCAGTGTTGGGACTAGCGGGTCGGCGGGACGGTACGAGCAGTACTTC
CDR3 protein: CASSVGTSGSAGRYEQYF

J gene: TRBJ2-1
D gene: NA
CDR3 length: 13
V gene: TRBV12-3/TRBV12-4
clone size: NA
CDR3 DNA: TGTGCCAGCAGTTCTAGCAGCTACAATGAGCAGTTCTTC
CDR3 protein: CASSSSSYNEQFF

J gene: TRBJ1-1
D gene: NA
CDR3 length: 13
V gene: TRBV6-5
clone size: once
CDR3 DNA: TGTGCCAGCAGATATCTCTTGAACACTGAAGCTTTCTTT
CDR3 protein: CASRYLLNTEAFF

J gene: TRBJ2-3
D gene: NA
CDR3 length: 16
V gene: TRBV25-1
clone size: NA
CDR3 DNA: TGTGCCAGCAGTGAGGCCAGGGTCGCGGGCACAGATACGCAGTATTTT
CDR3 protein: CASSEARVAGTDTQYF

J gene: TRBJ1-2
D gene: NA
CDR3 length: 16
V gene: TRBV7-9
clone size: once
CDR3 DNA: TGTGCCAGCAGCTTAGTCTCGGCGGGACCCACACATGGCTACACCTTC
CDR3 protein: CASSLVSAGPTHGYTF

J gene: TRBJ1-5
D gene: TRBD1
CDR3 length: 16
V gene: TRBV2
clone size: NA
CDR3 DNA: TGTGCCAGCAGTCTTGGACAGGGCGTGGGCAATCAGCCCCAGCATTTT
CDR3 protein: CASSLGQGVGNQPQHF

J gene: TRBJ2-5
D gene: TRBD2
CDR3 length: 17
V gene: TRBV11-2
clone size: once
CDR3 DNA: TGTGCCAGCAGCCCTTCGGTTGCTAGCGGGTTGTCAGAGACCCAGTACTTC
CDR3 protein: CASSPSVASGLSETQYF

J gene: TRBJ1-6
D gene: NA
CDR3 length: 16
V gene: TRBV3-1/TRBV3-2
clone size: NA
CDR3 DNA: TGTGCCAGCAGCCAAGAGCGGAACTCCTATAATTCACCCCTCCACTTT
CDR3 protein: CASSQERNSYNSPLHF

J gene: TRBJ2-7
D gene: NA
CDR3 length: 17
V gene: TRBV7-2
clone size: NA
CDR3 DNA: TGTGCCAGCAGCTTACCTTACGCGGGACCCAAGTCAGACGAGCAGTACTTC
CDR3 protein: CASSLPYAGPKSDEQYF

J gene: TRBJ1-1
D gene: NA
CDR3 length: 12
V gene: TRBV18
clone size: NA
CDR3 DNA: TGTGCCAGCTCGCTCTCCAGGGCTGGAGCTTTCTTT
CDR3 protein: CASSLSRAGAFF

J gene: TRBJ2-1
D gene: NA
CDR3 length: 15
V gene: TRBV19
clone size: NA
CDR3 DNA: TGTGCCAGTAGTACACAGCTGAGCTCCTACAATGAGCAGTTCTTC
CDR3 protein: CASSTQLSSYNEQFF

J gene: TRBJ1-4
D gene: NA
CDR3 length: 16
V gene: TRBV5-6
clone size: NA
CDR3 DNA: TGTGCCAGCAGCCCGGGGGACCGGGAGATTAATGAAAAACTGTTTTTT
CDR3 protein: CASSPGDREINEKLFF

J gene: TRBJ2-2
D gene: NA
CDR3 length: 14
V gene: TRBV4-1
clone size: NA
CDR3 DNA: TGCGCCAGCAGGGCCCTACAGGGCCCCGGGGAGCTGTTTTTT
CDR3 protein: CASRALQGPGELFF

J gene: TRBJ2-5
D gene: TRBD2
CDR3 length: 15
V gene: TRBV30
clone size: NA
CDR3 DNA: TGTGCCTGGAGTCCGGGACTAGCGGATAAAGAGACCCAGTACTTC
CDR3 protein: CAWSPGLADKETQYF

J gene: TRBJ2-1
D gene: TRBD2
CDR3 length: 16
V gene: TRBV7-9
clone size: once
CDR3 DNA: TGTGCCAGCAGCTCCAGCGGGACTTTACGTCGCGATGAGCAGTTCTTC
CDR3 protein: CASSSSGTLRRDEQFF

J gene: TRBJ2-1
D gene: NA
CDR3 length: 16
V gene: TRBV25-1
clone size: NA
CDR3 DNA: TGTGCCAGCAGTGAATATTATAGCCCTCCGGGCAATGAGCAGTTCTTC
CDR3 protein: CASSEYYSPPGNEQFF

J gene: TRBJ1-2
D gene: NA
CDR3 length: 13
V gene: TRBV5-4
clone size: NA
CDR3 DNA: TGTGCCAGCAGCTTGACAGCCCCTATTGGCTACACCTTC
CDR3 protein: CASSLTAPIGYTF

J gene: TRBJ2-7
D gene: NA
CDR3 length: 13
V gene: TRBV7-9
clone size: few
CDR3 DNA: TGTGCCAGCAGCTTGGGCGACACCTACGAGCAGTACTTC
CDR3 protein: CASSLGDTYEQYF

J gene: TRBJ2-5
D gene: TRBD2
CDR3 length: 19
V gene: TRBV2
clone size: NA
CDR3 DNA: TGTGCCAGCAGTGACCCCGTCCCGGGACTAGCGGGAGGAGGGGAGACCCAGTACTTC
CDR3 protein: CASSDPVPGLAGGGETQYF

J gene: TRBJ1-2
D gene: TRBD1
CDR3 length: 15
V gene: TRBV19
clone size: NA
CDR3 DNA: TGTGCCAGTAGTATGGACAGGGATCCAGGCTATGGCTACACCTTC
CDR3 protein: CASSMDRDPGYGYTF

J gene: TRBJ2-5
D gene: NA
CDR3 length: 13
V gene: TRBV13
clone size: NA
CDR3 DNA: TGTGCCAGCAGCTTTCAGGGACAAGAGACCCAGTACTTC
CDR3 protein: CASSFQGQETQYF

J gene: TRBJ1-4
D gene: TRBD1
CDR3 length: 15
V gene: TRBV19
clone size: NA
CDR3 DNA: TGTGCCAGTAGTCCGGGACAGGGGGCTAATGAAAAACTGTTTTTT
CDR3 protein: CASSPGQGANEKLFF

J gene: TRBJ2-7
D gene: TRBD2
CDR3 length: 12
V gene: TRBV5-4
clone size: NA
CDR3 DNA: TGTGCCAGCTCAAGCGGGAGCCACGAGCAGTACTTC
CDR3 protein: CASSSGSHEQYF

J gene: TRBJ1-3
D gene: NA
CDR3 length: 17
V gene: TRBV18
clone size: NA
CDR3 DNA: TGTGCCAGCTCACCACCCTCGACAGCGTTGGGAGGAAACACCATATATTTT
CDR3 protein: CASSPPSTALGGNTIYF

J gene: TRBJ2-7
D gene: NA
CDR3 length: 15
V gene: TRBV28
clone size: NA
CDR3 DNA: TGTGCCAGCAGTTTCTCCAGCGGACGATCCTACGAGCAGTACTTC
CDR3 protein: CASSFSSGRSYEQYF

J gene: TRBJ2-3
D gene: NA
CDR3 length: 13
V gene: TRBV7-9
clone size: NA
CDR3 DNA: TGTGCCAGCAGCGCCAGACAGATAGATACGCAGTATTTT
CDR3 protein: CASSARQIDTQYF

J gene: TRBJ2-1
D gene: NA
CDR3 length: 14
V gene: TRBV2
clone size: NA
CDR3 DNA: TGTGCCAGCTTGGTAAAGGGGAACTTCGATGAGCAGTTCTTC
CDR3 protein: CASLVKGNFDEQFF

J gene: TRBJ2-5
D gene: TRBD2
CDR3 length: 14
V gene: TRBV13
clone size: NA
CDR3 DNA: TGTGCCAGCAGCTATACTAGCGGACAAGAGACCCAGTACTTC
CDR3 protein: CASSYTSGQETQYF

J gene: TRBJ2-1
D gene: NA
CDR3 length: 12
V gene: TRBV7-9
clone size: NA
CDR3 DNA: TGTGCCAGCAGCTCCCCCAGCAATGAGCAGTTCTTC
CDR3 protein: CASSSPSNEQFF

J gene: TRBJ1-1
D gene: NA
CDR3 length: 17
V gene: TRBV11-2
clone size: NA
CDR3 DNA: TGTGCCAGCAGCTTAAGACCCGCACAGGTCAGGAACACTGAAGCTTTCTTT
CDR3 protein: CASSLRPAQVRNTEAFF

J gene: TRBJ1-1
D gene: TRBD1
CDR3 length: 11
V gene: TRBV11-2
clone size: NA
CDR3 DNA: TGTGCCAGCAGACAGGGGGAAATCGCTTTCTTT
CDR3 protein: CASRQGEIAFF

J gene: TRBJ2-7
D gene: TRBD1
CDR3 length: 12
V gene: TRBV30
clone size: few
CDR3 DNA: TGTGCCTGGACGACAGGGGGCGGGGAGCAGTACTTC
CDR3 protein: CAWTTGGGEQYF

J gene: TRBJ1-2
D gene: TRBD1
CDR3 length: 16
V gene: TRBV2
clone size: NA
CDR3 DNA: TGTGCCAGCATCGACTCCCGGGACAGCGTACGATATGGCTACACCTTC
CDR3 protein: CASIDSRDSVRYGYTF

J gene: TRBJ1-2
D gene: NA
CDR3 length: 10
V gene: TRBV12-3/TRBV12-4
clone size: NA
CDR3 DNA: TGTGCCACCAAAGAGTATGGCTACACCTTC
CDR3 protein: CATKEYGYTF

J gene: TRBJ2-3
D gene: TRBD2
CDR3 length: 15
V gene: TRBV19
clone size: NA
CDR3 DNA: TGTGCCAGTAGTCCAGCGGGAGGGGGTAGGGCTACGCAGTATTTT
CDR3 protein: CASSPAGGGRATQYF

J gene: TRBJ2-1
D gene: TRBD2
CDR3 length: 14
V gene: TRBV19
clone size: NA
CDR3 DNA: TGTGCCAGTAGTACAAGCGGGAGGGCCTCTTATTGGTTCTTC
CDR3 protein: CASSTSGRASYWFF

J gene: TRBJ1-5
D gene: NA
CDR3 length: 17
V gene: TRBV5-6
clone size: NA
CDR3 DNA: TGTGCCAGCAGCTTGGCCAACAGAACACCTAGCAATCAGCCCCAGCATTTT
CDR3 protein: CASSLANRTPSNQPQHF

J gene: TRBJ2-1
D gene: TRBD2
CDR3 length: 15
V gene: TRBV9
clone size: NA
CDR3 DNA: TGTGCCAGCAGCGTAGGTACTAGCGGAAACAATGAGCAGTTCTTC
CDR3 protein: CASSVGTSGNNEQFF

J gene: TRBJ1-2
D gene: NA
CDR3 length: 15
V gene: TRBV11-2
clone size: few
CDR3 DNA: TGTGCCAGCAGCTTAGAAGGGGGAGTATCTTATGGCTACACCTTC
CDR3 protein: CASSLEGGVSYGYTF